A selection of T cell receptor beta chains follows, all from one sample in a study of T cells in Graves' hyperthyroidism and ophthalmopathy. TCRdb used MiXCR to reprocess the multiplex PCR reads, holding one entry per CDR3 protein. The data show about 560,000 distinct CDR3 sequences, approximately 15% seen once. The sample was blood. The receptor source for this set is a woman aged 18-29 years with Graves' hyperthyroidism. CDR3s include the opening cysteine and the closing phenylalanine or tryptophan. Fields, in order: J gene, clone size, CDR3 length, D gene, V gene, CDR3 protein, CDR3 DNA. D genes are given only for firm matches. A row's size may be missing; if present it is once, few, many or a size class.

TRBJ1-5	many	12	TRBD1	TRBV20-1	CSAQTGSQPQHF	TGCAGTGCTCAGACAGGGTCTCAGCCCCAGCATTTT
TRBJ2-2	few	14	-	TRBV5-6	CASSFDFGTGELFF	TGTGCCAGCAGCTTCGATTTTGGAACCGGGGAGCTGTTTTTT
TRBJ2-5	few	13	-	TRBV7-7	CASSRRIQETQYF	TGTGCTAGCAGCCGACGGATCCAAGAGACCCAGTACTTC
TRBJ2-5	many	16	-	TRBV12-3/TRBV12-4	CASSLTVAGYQETQYF	TGTGCCAGCAGTTTAACTGTGGCAGGGTACCAAGAGACCCAGTACTTC
TRBJ2-3	few	13	-	TRBV4-1	CASSQVTLNTQYF	TGCGCCAGCAGCCAAGTGACACTGAATACGCAGTATTTT
TRBJ1-4	-	16	TRBD1	TRBV6-1	CASSGQGPRIHEKLFF	TGTGCCAGCAGTGGACAGGGGCCGAGGATACATGAAAAACTGTTTTTT
TRBJ2-5	few	16	-	TRBV7-9	CASSLGGESHQETQYF	TGTGCCAGCAGCTTAGGCGGGGAGAGCCACCAAGAGACCCAGTACTTC
TRBJ2-6	-	14	-	TRBV4-1	CASSQSSGANVLTF	TGCGCCAGCAGCCAGAGCTCTGGGGCCAACGTCCTGACTTTC
TRBJ1-3	few	13	-	TRBV10-3	CAITVAGGNTIYF	TGTGCCATCACCGTAGCTGGAGGAAACACCATATATTTT
TRBJ1-1	-	13	-	TRBV19	CASVDFMNTEAFF	TGTGCCTCGGTGGACTTTATGAACACTGAAGCTTTCTTT
TRBJ2-1	-	14	TRBD1	TRBV7-2	CASSPGQSYNEQFF	TGTGCCAGCAGCCCGGGACAGTCTTACAATGAGCAGTTCTTC
TRBJ2-1	-	15	TRBD2	TRBV6-1	CASTRRGRVGDEQFF	TGTGCCAGCACCAGACGCGGGAGGGTGGGGGATGAGCAGTTCTTC
TRBJ2-1	-	14	-	TRBV6-2/TRBV6-3	CASSYSAVSYEQFF	TGTGCCAGCAGTTACTCCGCAGTCTCCTACGAGCAGTTCTTC
TRBJ2-3	few	18	TRBD2	TRBV5-4	CASSDSLLAGGSTDTQYF	TGTGCCAGCAGCGATAGTCTACTAGCGGGGGGAAGCACAGATACGCAGTATTTT
TRBJ2-1	few	17	TRBD2	TRBV20-1	CSARVAGGQSSYNEQFF	TGCAGTGCTAGAGTAGCGGGAGGGCAGTCCTCCTACAATGAGCAGTTCTTC
TRBJ2-1	few	16	-	TRBV6-4	CASSERIATSYNEQFF	TGTGCCAGCAGTGAGCGGATAGCGACCTCCTACAATGAGCAGTTCTTC
TRBJ1-6	few	17	-	TRBV7-8	CASSLVRRGSYNSPLHF	TGTGCCAGCAGCTTAGTCCGCCGGGGGTCCTATAATTCACCCCTCCACTTT
TRBJ1-1	many	15	TRBD1	TRBV12-3/TRBV12-4	CASSRQTGVGTEAFF	TGTGCCAGCAGTAGACAGACAGGGGTGGGCACTGAAGCTTTCTTT
TRBJ2-3	-	15	TRBD1	TRBV6-1	CASSNRGLSTDTQYF	TGTGCCAGCAGCAACAGGGGGCTCAGCACAGATACGCAGTATTTT
TRBJ2-1	few	16	-	TRBV6-2/TRBV6-3	CASTEENRGRYYQQFF	TGTGCCAGCACCGAGGAAAATAGGGGCCGGTACTATCAGCAGTTCTTC
TRBJ2-7	few	17	TRBD2	TRBV7-9	CASSSTQKTSGSYEQYF	TGTGCCAGCAGCTCTACCCAAAAGACTAGCGGGAGCTACGAGCAGTACTTC
TRBJ2-5	few	15	TRBD2	TRBV20-1	CSARKAGTKKETQYF	TGCAGTGCTAGAAAGGCCGGGACTAAAAAAGAGACCCAGTACTTC
TRBJ2-4	-	18	TRBD2	TRBV6-1	CASSKGTSGTGAKNIQYF	TGTGCCAGCAGTAAAGGGACTAGCGGGACCGGGGCCAAAAACATTCAGTACTTC
TRBJ2-6	-	16	-	TRBV6-5	CASTPPGFSGANVLTF	TGTGCCAGCACCCCCCCGGGATTCTCTGGGGCCAACGTCCTGACTTTC
TRBJ1-6	-	13	-	TRBV10-2	CASLTAYNSPLHF	TGCGCCAGCTTGACAGCATATAATTCACCCCTCCACTTT
TRBJ1-2	-	11	-	TRBV6-2/TRBV6-3	CASSSFYGYTF	TGTGCCAGCAGTTCCTTCTATGGCTACACCTTC
TRBJ1-1	-	16	TRBD1	TRBV6-1	CASSESWTGGLIEAFF	TGTGCCAGCAGTGAATCCTGGACAGGGGGGTTAATTGAAGCTTTCTTT
TRBJ1-1	-	16	-	TRBV7-9	CASRHPGPAPGTEAFF	TGTGCCAGCAGACATCCGGGACCCGCCCCGGGGACTGAAGCTTTCTTT
TRBJ1-3	-	15	-	TRBV10-2	CASSESGGRGNTIYF	TGCGCCAGCAGTGAGTCTGGAGGGAGAGGAAACACCATATATTTT
TRBJ2-3	-	18	TRBD2	TRBV3-1	CASSQQITGTTSTDTQYF	TGTGCCAGCAGCCAACAAATTACCGGGACTACTAGCACAGATACGCAGTATTTT
TRBJ1-2	many	15	TRBD1	TRBV30	CAWGTTGTGNYGYTF	TGTGCCTGGGGGACGACCGGGACAGGGAACTATGGCTACACCTTC
TRBJ2-3	many	15	TRBD2	TRBV20-1	CSARPSGISTDTQYF	TGCAGTGCCAGACCTAGCGGGATCAGCACAGATACGCAGTATTTT
TRBJ2-5	-	17	-	TRBV3-1	CASSQDFGAGRGETQYF	TGTGCCAGCAGCCAAGATTTTGGGGCAGGGCGGGGAGAGACCCAGTACTTC
TRBJ1-2	-	16	-	TRBV7-9	CASSTTRSGPNYGYTF	TGTGCCAGCAGCACCACCCGGTCAGGTCCTAACTATGGCTACACCTTC
TRBJ2-3	-	16	TRBD2	TRBV18	CASFLSGGLSTDTQYF	TGTGCCAGCTTCCTTAGCGGGGGGCTTTCCACAGATACGCAGTATTTT
TRBJ2-2	-	15	-	TRBV20-1	CSAVPFRSNTGELFF	TGCAGTGCCGTCCCGTTCCGGAGTAACACCGGGGAGCTGTTTTTT
TRBJ2-1	many	14	TRBD1	TRBV28	CASSDARGLNEQFF	TGTGCCAGCAGTGATGCCAGGGGGCTCAATGAGCAGTTCTTC
TRBJ1-2	-	15	-	TRBV12-3/TRBV12-4	CANSATTGGHYGYTF	TGTGCCAACAGTGCGACCACGGGGGGGCACTATGGCTACACCTTC
TRBJ2-1	many	15	TRBD1	TRBV28	CASRTTGGTYNEQFF	TGTGCCAGCAGAACGACAGGGGGTACCTACAATGAGCAGTTCTTC
TRBJ2-7	many	14	-	TRBV5-1	CASSSPLGTYEQYF	TGCGCCAGCAGCTCCCCGCTGGGCACCTACGAGCAGTACTTC
TRBJ2-1	-	13	-	TRBV6-1	CASRESVVNEQFF	TGTGCCAGCAGAGAGTCGGTGGTCAATGAGCAGTTCTTC
TRBJ2-3	-	19	TRBD2	TRBV9	CASSTEGTSGTLISNTQYF	TGTGCCAGCAGCACAGAAGGGACTAGCGGGACCCTCATCTCGAATACGCAGTATTTT
TRBJ1-4	-	15	-	TRBV7-9	CASSRIRSGIEKLFF	TGTGCCAGCAGCCGCATACGATCAGGGATTGAAAAACTGTTTTTT